The clone carrying this T cell receptor (beta chain) was seen only a few times. This entry is derived from a study of cytomegalovirus exposure and HLA in healthy donors. The CDR3 totals 14 residues. V dropped 4 bases and J dropped 0 bases, with 9 bases sitting between them. Germline V gene data show CDR1 as SNHLY and CDR2 as FYNNEI. Primers: 60 Vbeta forward and 13 Jbeta reverse. The assay was immunoSEQ multiplex PCR, and TCRdb's table has in-frame clones only and misses some. The table includes roughly 220,000 clones, about 70% detected once. This receptor was taken from a man aged 40-55 years in good health and CMV-seropositive. This rearrangement joins TRBV2 to TRBJ1-1, with D maybe TRBD1 (6 bases). The sample comprised PBMCs. The CDR3 DNA follows: TGTGCCAGCAGTGTGACAGGCCTGAACACTGAAGCTTTCTTT. It is translated as CASSVTGLNTEAFF.